This T cell receptor (beta chain) was found in a study of OX40 agonist ivuxolimab in advanced cancers. Looking at the study overall: Prior therapy, whether anti-PD-1, anti-PD-L1 or anti-CTLA-4, was allowed, and approximately 40% had some.

Germline V gene data show CDR1 as SGHNT and CDR2 as YENEEA. V was trimmed by 5 bases and J by 1 base, leaving 8 bases between them. This CDR3 is built from 13 residues. The study, taken as a whole, reports: CD4+ and CD8+ blood T cells expanded clonally by week 6 at 0.1 to 3.0 mg/kg.

Concerning this clone itself: Antigen unknown.

Clones were read by immunoSEQ multiplex PCR, and TCRdb kept only the in-frame ones, dropping some. The sample lists 70,000 to 95,000 clones, roughly 94% occurring once. This sequence joins TRBV11-3 and TRBJ1-1; D is unresolved. Sequenced material: CD4+ or CD8+ T cells sorted from blood, taken in a trial of the OX40 agonist ivuxolimab. The TCR originated in an adult with an advanced solid tumor such as melanoma, head and neck, liver or kidney cancer. The CDR3 bases are TGTGCCAGCAGCCAGGCAGGGAACACTGAAGCTTTCTTT. It encodes CASSQAGNTEAFF.